The clone carrying this T cell receptor beta chain was observed a single time. The antigen remains undetermined. This record comes from a study of OX40 agonist ivuxolimab in advanced cancers. Method: immunoSEQ multiplex PCR; TCRdb's copy keeps in-frame clones and lacks some. The sample yields some 72,000 clones, 80% to 95% seen once. Excluded were patients having autoimmune disease history or systemic immunosuppression. The CDR3 is 19 residues long. In germline, CDR1 is SGDLS, CDR2 YYNGEE. The ends lost 2 bases at V and 2 bases at J; junction bases unmatched: 11. Whole-study results and caveats: CD8+ T cells averaged more expanded clones than CD4+. CD4+ and CD8+ blood T cells expanded clonally by week 6 at 0.1 to 3.0 mg/kg. Undetermined was the antigen specificity of the expanded peripheral T cells.

The material sequenced was CD4+ or CD8+ T cells sorted from blood, taken in a trial of the OX40 agonist ivuxolimab. The chain recombines TRBV9 with TRBJ2-3; 13 positions agree with TRBD2. The clonotype comes from an adult with an advanced solid tumor such as melanoma, head and neck, liver or kidney cancer. The DNA of the CDR3 is TGTGCCAGCAGCGTCGCAACCGGGACTAGCGGGACGTTCACAGATACGCAGTATTTT. It translates to CASSVATGTSGTFTDTQYF.